The rows below give T cell receptor beta chains drawn from one sample of a study of a mutant IDH1 vaccine in newly diagnosed glioma. Produced via immunoSEQ multiplex PCR; TCRdb's table is partial and in-frame only. The data contain tens of thousands of clones, over 70% of them singletons. Their specific antigens are unknown. The sequenced sample was PBMCs, obtained from a glioma patient whose treatment included an IDH1 peptide vaccine. All receptors derive from a man between 40 and 49 years old with glioma. The CDR3 runs from the conserved cysteine through the conserved F or W.

CDR3 protein,J gene,V gene
CASSEGQRDTDTQYF,TRBJ2-3,TRBV25-1
CASSLGGVANTYEQYF,TRBJ2-7,TRBV5-1
CASRRRGLDGYTF,TRBJ1-2,TRBV27
CASSMPGRYEQYF,TRBJ2-7,TRBV13
CASSLEGGRTTDTQYF,TRBJ2-3,TRBV5-4
CASSLFGEGTEAFF,TRBJ1-1,TRBV27
CASSLGGDTEAFF,TRBJ1-1,TRBV5-4
CASSVSTSTDTQYF,TRBJ2-3,TRBV6-1
CASSKTDTQYF,TRBJ2-3,TRBV21-1
CASSRAAGGDEKLFF,TRBJ1-4,TRBV18
CASSKDRGVYNEQFF,TRBJ2-1,TRBV19
CASSAELAATPYEQYF,TRBJ2-7,TRBV7-9
CASSSGQGRQPQHF,TRBJ1-5,TRBV28
CASSLMAAGGQGGTDTQYF,TRBJ2-3,TRBV7-2
CASSSRGGFGNTIYF,TRBJ1-3,TRBV9
CASSLVSSGSNYGYTF,TRBJ1-2,TRBV5-4
CASSYGRASLGYTF,TRBJ1-2,TRBV6-5
CASSIQGRKPYEQYF,TRBJ2-7,TRBV19
CASSPGTGGHNEQYF,TRBJ2-7,TRBV7-7
CASGAGRDTDTQYF,TRBJ2-3,TRBV9
CASSLGLDTGELFF,TRBJ2-2,TRBV7-6
CASSFPPASNAFF,TRBJ1-1,TRBV7-2
CASKNSGRSSYEQYF,TRBJ2-7,TRBV19
CASSWDRVLYNEQFF,TRBJ2-1,TRBV5-1
CASSQGGRDGYTF,TRBJ1-2,TRBV21-1
CASSQGLAKQETQYF,TRBJ2-5,TRBV14
CASSEQAGPSTDTQYF,TRBJ2-3,TRBV6-1
CASSLGGQFNEKLFF,TRBJ1-4,TRBV7-9
CASRTGSSGNTIYF,TRBJ1-3,TRBV18
CASSYSSNQPQHF,TRBJ1-5,TRBV6-5
CAISERGNTGELFF,TRBJ2-2,TRBV10-3
CASSRKLQGNYEQYF,TRBJ2-7,TRBV19
CSVGTSGYEQYF,TRBJ2-7,TRBV29-1
CASRAGQGTEAFF,TRBJ1-1,TRBV6-4
CSVRVGAGDTEAFF,TRBJ1-1,TRBV29-1
CASSLKRGQGATYEQYF,NA,TRBV14
CASSFVGRGENEQYF,TRBJ2-7,TRBV27
CASSVNSGRGHEQYF,TRBJ2-7,TRBV7-6
CASSLDPTGGSEQYF,TRBJ2-7,TRBV5-1
CASSGIQETQYF,TRBJ2-5,TRBV28
CASSDGTRPSEQFF,TRBJ2-1,TRBV6-1
CASRHRLQETQYF,TRBJ2-5,TRBV5-4
CASGVGPDIGGF,TRBJ1-4,TRBV2
CASSIGQGFDEQYF,TRBJ2-7,TRBV19
CASSPQLTNTGELFF,TRBJ2-2,TRBV7-2
CASMEGGRTYTF,TRBJ1-2,TRBV7-9
CASSLASRGSGNTIYF,TRBJ1-3,TRBV5-1
CASSPQRASYNEQFF,TRBJ2-1,TRBV5-1
CASSLVMGQGRQETQYF,TRBJ2-5,TRBV5-1
CASSFSTRTEQYF,TRBJ2-7,TRBV11-1
CASSSKGLAGGEQYF,TRBJ2-7,TRBV27
CASSSGQGFGQPQHF,TRBJ1-5,TRBV5-1
CASSFPGRSYEQYF,TRBJ2-7,TRBV18